The 22 T cell receptor beta chains below all came from one sample that was sequenced in a study of beta chain features in type 1 diabetes (dated by TCRdb to 2017 to 2018). Libraries were constructed by the immunoSEQ multiplex PCR assay. The entire amount of isolated RNA was reverse transcribed using the High Capacity cDNA Reverse Transcription Kit, so the sequenced TCRB transcripts were expressed ones. In its TCRdb copy, this immuneACCESS table keeps in-frame sequences only and misses some clones. Where compared with another copy, unresolved V genes explain less than half of these, and the others have no known cause. The sample profile shows 38,000 or so clones; roughly 64% of them were found once. The ten largest clones represent around 2% of the sample. The sequencing input was Tregs from blood. According to the study, the label for this sample's cell subset or site signals: regulatory CD4+ T cells. The source is a woman aged 25 to 45 in good health.

The V call is TRBV7-9, the J call TRBJ2-4; unclear D gene. The CDR3 length is 16 residues. Trimming cost V 1 base and J 0 bases, with 10 bases left between them. The germline V gene encodes CDR1 SEHNR and CDR2 FQNEAQ (reference sequence). The CDR3 loop reads CASSLGQAIAKNIQYF. Written as DNA, the CDR3 is TGTGCCAGCAGCTTAGGGCAGGCGATAGCCAAAAACATTCAGTACTTC.

Only a few counts were recorded for this clone. The chain joins TRBV4-2 to TRBJ2-5; no clear D gene. V lost 0 bases, J lost 11 bases, and 16 bases lay in between. The CDR3 has 14 residues. The germline CDR1 and CDR2 sequences are LGHNA and YNFKEQ. CDR3 nucleotide sequence: TGTGCCAGCAGCCAAGATATCCTGTCTTTAGAGCAGTACTTC. It yields the protein CASSQDILSLEQYF.

The V call is TRBV2, the J call TRBJ2-1, with 7 bases lining up with TRBD1. The CDR3 runs 13 residues. J lost 7 bases, V lost 9 bases, and 9 bases had no gene match. Germline V gives CDR1 SNHLY, CDR2 FYNNEI. DNA for the CDR3: TGTGCCAGGAGGAAGCCGACAGGGAATGAGCAGTTCTTC. This translates into CARRKPTGNEQFF.

J is TRBJ1-5 and V is TRBV2; 7 bases are a match to TRBD1. The CDR3 is 14 amino acids. V dropped 6 bases and J dropped 7; count of bases not matched to a gene: 9. Germline-derived CDR1 and CDR2 are SNHLY and FYNNEI. CDR3 residues: CASRWDSGSQPQHF. CDR3 bases: TGTGCCAGCAGATGGGACAGTGGGTCCCAGCCCCAGCATTTT.

This chain connects TRBV5-1 to TRBJ2-7, with 15 bases lining up with TRBD2. The CDR3 sequence is 17 residues long. J was trimmed by 6 bases and V by 4 bases; bases with no gene match: 11. The germline V gene encodes CDR1 SGHRS and CDR2 YFSETQ. The CDR3, as DNA: TGCGCCAGCAGCCAACGGACTAGCGGGAGGGCCTCCGCCGAGCAGTACTTC. Translating gives CASSQRTSGRASAEQYF.

This clone appeared a few times. The rearrangement joins TRBV6-5 to TRBJ2-1; the D gene is possibly TRBD1 (6 bases). V was pared by 5 bases and J by 5 bases, with 13 bases between. Germline CDR1 MNHEY, CDR2 SVGAGI. This CDR3 comprises 14 residues. The CDR3 loop is CASSPETGNNEQFF. The CDR3 nucleotides read TGTGCCAGCAGTCCCGAGACAGGTAACAATGAGCAGTTCTTC.

The J gene is TRBJ2-7, the V gene TRBV4-3; TRBD1 aligns across 10 bases. The germline gives CDR1 LGHNA, CDR2 YSLEER. This CDR3 has 14 residues. Trimming at V came to 4 bases and at J to 6 bases, leaving 6 bases not matched to a gene. CDR3 region: CASSRDRGVCEQYF. The CDR3 DNA reads TGCGCCAGCAGCCGGGACAGGGGAGTCTGCGAGCAGTACTTC.

The V gene is TRBV5-1, the J gene TRBJ2-3; perhaps TRBD2 as D (6 bases). The V end was cut by 4 bases, the J end by 0 bases, with 9 bases between. CDR1 and CDR2 (germline): SGHRS, YFSETQ. The CDR3 is 14 amino acids. The CDR3 spells CASSPGLSTDTQYF. The CDR3 coding sequence is TGCGCCAGCAGCCCGGGACTGAGCACAGATACGCAGTATTTT.

V and J are TRBV29-1 and TRBJ1-6; 9 bases fit TRBD1. Per germline, CDR1 SQVTM and CDR2 ANQGSEA. The V segment lost 6 bases and the J segment 8 bases; nucleotides outside the gene matches: 8. The CDR3 consists of 14 residues. The CDR3 loop reads CSVPTGGGDSPLHF. In nucleotides, the CDR3 is TGCAGCGTGCCGACAGGGGGTGGTGATTCACCCCTCCACTTT.

In this sample, this clone turned up a few times. The rearrangement links TRBV18 to TRBJ1-3; D is uncertain. Germline CDR1 is KGHSH and CDR2 is LQKENI. The CDR3 has 17 amino acids. Trimming took off 2 bases at V and 2 bases at J, with 16 bases between the two ends. The CDR3 DNA follows: TGTGCCAGCTCACCAATCGCAGATAGCATTGCTGGAAACACCATATATTTT. Encoded protein: CASSPIADSIAGNTIYF.

The CDR3 here is CASSFPWSDIWGYTF. The CDR3 nucleotides read TGTGCCAGCAGTTTCCCCTGGTCGGACATCTGGGGCTACACCTTC. The chain joins TRBV28 to TRBJ1-2; D might be TRBD1 (5 bases). V was cut by 3 bases and J by 8 bases, with 19 bases left in between. Germline CDR1 and CDR2: MDHEN and SYDVKM. The CDR3 is made up of 15 amino acids.

Here the CDR3 reads CASSSGLGSYNEQFF. CDR3 sequence (DNA): TGTGCCAGCAGCTCGGGACTAGGATCCTACAATGAGCAGTTCTTC. J is TRBJ2-1 and V is TRBV7-9; TRBD2 matches at 8 bases. CDR3 size: 15 residues. Germline lookup yields CDR1 SEHNR and CDR2 FQNEAQ (reference sequence). V lost 4 bases and J lost 1; bases outside the gene matches: 3.

CDR3 protein: CASSLEGAVNEKLFF. The CDR3 region has the DNA TGCGCCAGCAGCTTGGAGGGGGCCGTGAATGAAAAACTGTTTTTT. The chain employs TRBV5-1 and TRBJ1-4, with 7 bases that match TRBD1. The V gene end was trimmed by 0 bases and the J gene end by 5 bases; junction bases not matched to a gene: 4. Germline values: CDR1 SGHRS, CDR2 YFSETQ. The CDR3 has 15 amino acids.

This chain uses TRBV19 with TRBJ2-2; 11 nucleotides agree with TRBD1. The CDR3 consists of 15 residues. With V trimmed by 4 bases and J by 4 bases, 2 bases remained unmatched. Germline CDR1 is LNHDA and CDR2 is SQIVND (reference sequence). The CDR3 is CASSNGQGATGELFF. CDR3 nucleotides: TGTGCCAGTAGTAACGGACAGGGGGCCACCGGGGAGCTGTTTTTT.

The chain links TRBV28 to TRBJ2-7, with 9 bases matching TRBD2. Germline V gene sequence: CDR1 MDHEN, CDR2 SYDVKM. Trimming removed 3 bases from V and 12 bases from J; junction bases left unmatched: 12. The length of the CDR3 is 14 residues. CDR3 coding DNA: TGTGCCAGCAGTTTCCCCACAGGTAGCGGGAGTGCGTACTTC. This encodes CASSFPTGSGSAYF.

The J gene is TRBJ2-1, the V gene TRBV5-1, with 12 bases that match TRBD2. CDR3 length: 15 amino acids. The V segment lost 4 bases and the J segment 9 bases; nucleotides outside the gene matches: 8. Germline-derived CDR1 and CDR2 are SGHRS and YFSETQ. DNA of the CDR3: TGCGCCAGCAGCGTTAGACTAGCGGGAGATGGTGAGCAGTTCTTC. This sequence encodes CASSVRLAGDGEQFF.

This chain links TRBV5-1 with TRBJ2-1; 9 nucleotides agree with TRBD2. The germline V gene has CDR1 SGHRS and CDR2 YFSETQ. The CDR3 spans 17 residues. Germline trimming cut 3 bases from V and 4 bases from J; bases unmatched to any gene: 11. This chain's CDR3 is CASSWGLAGRLYNEQFF. CDR3 bases: TGCGCCAGCAGCTGGGGGCTAGCGGGGAGATTATACAATGAGCAGTTCTTC.

The chain uses TRBV27 and TRBJ2-1; possible D gene TRBD2, 6 bases. Germline V gives CDR1 MNHEY, CDR2 SMNVEV (reference sequence). The ends were cut back, 7 bases at V and 4 bases at J, with 11 bases in the middle. The CDR3 is made up of 13 amino acids. This CDR3 is CASTRRGYNEQFF. The CDR3 DNA sequence: TGTGCCAGCACGCGGAGGGGATACAATGAGCAGTTCTTC.

The CDR3 spells CASSSRDGDTQYF. In DNA form, the CDR3 reads TGCGCCAGCAGCTCCAGGGATGGAGATACGCAGTATTTT. The rearrangement links TRBV5-1 to TRBJ2-3, with a possible D match to TRBD1 (5 bases). The ends were cut back, 3 bases at V and 5 bases at J, with 10 bases in the middle. The germline V gene encodes CDR1 SGHRS and CDR2 YFSETQ. The length of the CDR3 is 13 residues. The variable domain in full, with the rest retrieved from reference TRBV5-1 and TRBJ2-3, is KAGVTQTPRYLIKTRGQQVTLSCSPISGHRSVSWYQQTPGQGLQFLFEYFSETQRNKGNFPGRFSGRQFSNSRSEMNVSTLELGDSALYLCASSSRDGDTQYFGPGTRLTVL.

This chain uses TRBV18 with TRBJ1-2, with 7 bases matching TRBD1. Germline CDR1 and CDR2: KGHSH and LQKENI. This CDR3 region has 14 residues. V gave up 2 bases and J gave up 4 bases; unmatched junction bases: 4. The CDR3 region is CASSPKQGSYGYTF. The CDR3 coding sequence is TGTGCCAGCTCACCAAAACAGGGGAGCTATGGCTACACCTTC.

This clone showed up just a few times. The rearrangement uses TRBV5-1 and TRBJ1-2; 8 nucleotides align to TRBD1. The V gene's germline CDR1 is SGHRS and CDR2 YFSETQ. The CDR3 spans 13 residues. The V segment lost 4 bases and the J segment 6 bases; nucleotides outside the gene matches: 5. The chain's CDR3 is CASSVDRVDGYTF. The CDR3, as DNA: TGCGCCAGCAGCGTGGACAGGGTGGATGGCTACACCTTC.

J is TRBJ1-2 and V is TRBV5-5; D remains ambiguous. The CDR3 loop spans 14 amino acids. V was shortened by 4 bases and J by 0 bases, with 10 bases between the two germline ends. The germline V gene has CDR1 SGHKS and CDR2 YYEKEE (reference sequence). DNA of the CDR3: TGTGCCAGCAGCACAGCCCAGGCTAACTATGGCTACACCTTC. Translation gives CASSTAQANYGYTF. Filled out from reference TRBV5-5 and TRBJ1-2, the complete variable domain reads DAGVTQSPTHLIKTRGQQVTLRCSPISGHKSVSWYQQVLGQGPQFIFQYYEKEERGRGNFPDRFSARQFPNYSSELNVNALLLGDSALYLCASSTAQANYGYTFGSGTRLTVV.